The 27 T cell receptor beta chains reported below all come from one sample, sequenced in a study of T cell responses to AZD1222 COVID-19 vaccine. Repertoires were generated with immunoSEQ multiplex PCR, while TCRdb's copy carries only in-frame clones and drops some. In the table there are under 150,000 clones, more than 85% of which are singletons. This material consisted of peripheral blood, taken on day 0 of AZD1222 vaccination. The receptor source for this set is an adult in good health.

The rearrangement joins TRBV6-5 to TRBJ1-2, with a tentative D call TRBD1 (6 bases). The CDR3 totals 16 residues. Trimming took 2 bases from V and 2 from J, leaving 15 bases between them. CDR1 and CDR2 from the germline V gene are MNHEY and SVGAGI. The CDR3, as DNA: TGTGCCAGCAGTTACGTCGTAGGGGGTCAGAACTATGGCTACACCTTC. Protein product: CASSYVVGGQNYGYTF.

The J gene is TRBJ1-1, the V gene TRBV7-9; TRBD1 agrees at 9 bases. CDR1 is SEHNR and CDR2 is FQNEAQ in the germline V gene (reference sequence). V dropped 5 bases and J dropped 3; count of bases not matched to a gene: 7. There are 15 residues in the CDR3. This CDR3 reads CASSPPGTGHTEAFF. The CDR3 nucleotides read TGTGCCAGCAGCCCGCCCGGGACAGGGCACACTGAAGCTTTCTTT.

The chain is built from TRBV7-2 and TRBJ2-1; 7 bases align to TRBD2. V shed 11 bases, J shed 0 bases, and the junction held 4 bases outside the gene matches. Germline V gene data show CDR1 as SGHTA and CDR2 as FQGNSA. This CDR3 spans 13 amino acids. CDR3 bases: TGTGCCGAGCGGGACTACTCCTACAATGAGCAGTTCTTC. Amino acids: CAERDYSYNEQFF. The full variable domain, with the rest looked up from reference TRBV7-2 and TRBJ2-1, is GAGVSQSPSNKVTEKGKDVELRCDPISGHTALYWYRQSLGQGLEFLIYFQGNSAPDKSGLPSDRFSAERTGGSVSTLTIQRTQQEDSAVYLCAERDYSYNEQFFGPGTRLTVL.

The chain has TRBV6-4 and TRBJ1-5, with D possibly being TRBD1 (6 bases). V lost 4 bases and J lost 2, with 18 bases in between. This CDR3 spans 17 amino acids. Germline V gives CDR1 MRHNA, CDR2 SNTAGT. DNA for the CDR3: TGTGCCAGCAGTGCCACCCCGGTCACAGGGCGCAATCAGCCCCAGCATTTT. Translated: CASSATPVTGRNQPQHF.

This rearrangement joins TRBV7-2 to TRBJ2-7; 8 nucleotides match TRBD2. The J segment lost 2 bases and the V segment lost 5 bases, leaving 8 bases of the junction unmatched. The CDR3 runs 15 residues. Germline V gene data show CDR1 as SGHTA and CDR2 as FQGNSA. The CDR3 bases are TGTGCCAGCAGCAACCGGGGGGGGAGGGCCTACGAGCAGTACTTC. Protein: CASSNRGGRAYEQYF.

The chain links TRBV6-5 to TRBJ2-7, with 8 nucleotides matching TRBD2. The junction had 5 bases not matched to a gene; V was cut back by 5 bases and J by 5 bases. Germline assignment: CDR1 MNHEY and CDR2 SVGAGI. The CDR3 is 13 amino acids. This CDR3 is CASSHQRENEQYF. CDR3 nucleotides: TGTGCCAGCAGTCATCAGCGGGAGAACGAGCAGTACTTC.

The chain joins TRBV5-4 to TRBJ2-3, with 7 bases matching TRBD2. CDR3 length: 17 amino acids. V shed 2 bases, J shed 0 bases, and the junction held 9 bases outside the gene matches. Germline-derived CDR1 and CDR2 are SGHNT and YYREEE (reference sequence). CDR3 nucleotide sequence: TGTGCCAGCAGCTTTCTGGGCGGGAGATTGAGCACAGATACGCAGTATTTT. Translating it yields CASSFLGGRLSTDTQYF.

There are a few counts of this clone. This chain connects TRBV28 to TRBJ1-2; D is ambiguous. The CDR3 contains 12 residues. Trimming stripped 6 bases from V and 7 bases from J, with 12 bases between. The germline CDR1 and CDR2 sequences are MDHEN and SYDVKM. CDR3 coding DNA: TGTGCCAGCAGCTGGGATGGACGTGGCTACACCTTC. Translation gives CASSWDGRGYTF.

The gene calls are TRBV27 and TRBJ1-1; maybe TRBD1 (6 bases). This CDR3 is built from 17 residues. Trimming removed 1 base at V and 1 base at J, with 16 bases between. The germline V gene encodes CDR1 MNHEY and CDR2 SMNVEV (reference sequence). The CDR3 protein is CASSLYHRAVGNTEAFF. CDR3 DNA: TGTGCCAGCAGTTTATATCACAGGGCGGTCGGGAACACTGAAGCTTTCTTT.

V and J are TRBV2 and TRBJ1-1; D possibly corresponds to TRBD1 (6 bases). The CDR3 has 14 amino acids. Trimming took off 5 bases at V and 1 base at J, with 11 bases between the two ends. Per the germline V gene, CDR1 is SNHLY and CDR2 is FYNNEI. In nucleotides, the CDR3 is TGTGCCAGCAGTCGACAGGTGAGGAACACTGAAGCTTTCTTT. Translated, it gives CASSRQVRNTEAFF.

J is TRBJ1-1 and V is TRBV6-4, with a possible D match to TRBD1 (5 bases). V dropped 5 bases and J dropped 4 bases, with 17 bases sitting between them. The germline CDR1 and CDR2 sequences are MRHNA and SNTAGT. The CDR3 consists of 15 residues. CDR3 sequence (DNA): TGTGCCAGCAGTCTGAAGGGCGGGGGGTTCACTGAAGCTTTCTTT. It translates to CASSLKGGGFTEAFF.

The V call is TRBV2, the J call TRBJ1-5, with 10 bases that match TRBD1. V was pared by 3 bases and J by 4 bases, with 3 bases of the junction left unmatched. Germline values: CDR1 SNHLY, CDR2 FYNNEI. This CDR3 has 15 amino acids. The CDR3 DNA is TGTGCCAGCAGTGAGAGGACAGGGGGTAATCAGCCCCAGCATTTT. Translating gives CASSERTGGNQPQHF.

The chain joins TRBV2 to TRBJ2-7; TRBD2 aligns across 8 bases. The CDR3 is 15 amino acids. Germline V CDR1 and CDR2: SNHLY, FYNNEI. Trimming cost V 3 bases and J 3 bases; bases outside gene matches: 7. The DNA of the CDR3 is TGTGCCAGCAGTGAGATTGCGGGAGGACTCTACGAGCAGTACTTC. This translates into CASSEIAGGLYEQYF.

This clone was recorded once. The chain combines TRBV6-2 or TRBV6-3 with TRBJ1-4; 8 positions match TRBD1. Trimming at V came to 4 bases and at J to 8 bases, leaving 9 bases not matched to a gene. Germline V gene lookup returns CDR1 MNHEY and CDR2 SVGEGT. This CDR3 comprises 15 residues. CDR3 bases: TGTGCCAGCAGTTTGACACCGGGACAGGCCGAAAAACTGTTTTTT. Its protein product is CASSLTPGQAEKLFF.

The chain carries TRBV3-1 (or the pseudogene TRBV3-2) and TRBJ2-3, with 7 nucleotides matching TRBD2. Unmatched junction bases numbered 6, after V lost 1 base and J lost 5 bases. The CDR3 has 15 amino acids. Germline V gene lookup returns CDR1 LGHDT and CDR2 YNNKEL (reference sequence). Here the CDR3 reads CASSQVAGARDTQYF. Written as DNA, the CDR3 is TGTGCCAGCAGCCAAGTGGCGGGAGCTAGAGATACGCAGTATTTT.

This chain links TRBV6-2 or TRBV6-3 with TRBJ2-3; 7 bases are shared with TRBD2. Germline lookup yields CDR1 MNHEY and CDR2 SVGEGT. The CDR3 length is 14 residues. The ends lost 5 bases at V and 1 base at J; junction bases unmatched: 3. DNA for the CDR3: TGTGCCAGCAGTAGGAGCGGGGGCACAGATACGCAGTATTTT. The encoded protein is CASSRSGGTDTQYF.

The V and J genes are TRBV30 and TRBJ1-5, with a weak D call TRBD1 (5 bases). The CDR3 extends over 12 amino acids. V shed 3 bases and J shed 7 bases, with 10 bases lying between them. Germline CDR1 reads GTSNPN; CDR2 reads SVGIG (reference sequence). In DNA, the CDR3 is TGTGCCTGGAGCAGGGTAGGACAGCCCCAGCATTTT. Translating gives CAWSRVGQPQHF.

The genes are TRBV5-4 and TRBJ2-3; TRBD2 matches 15 bases. The V segment lost 4 bases and the J segment 0 bases; nucleotides outside the gene matches: 0. Germline V gene data show CDR1 as SGHNT and CDR2 as YYREEE (reference sequence). The CDR3 consists of 16 residues. DNA of the CDR3: TGTGCCAGCAGCGGGACTAGCGGGAGGAGCACAGATACGCAGTATTTT. Its translation: CASSGTSGRSTDTQYF.

This chain uses TRBV18 with TRBJ2-3; TRBD2 matches at 14 bases. Germline CDR1 reads KGHSH; CDR2 reads LQKENI. This CDR3 spans 16 amino acids. Trimming cost V 1 base and J 5 bases; bases outside gene matches: 2. CDR3 sequence: CASSPLGLAGGDTQYF. DNA for the CDR3: TGTGCCAGCTCACCACTCGGACTAGCGGGAGGAGATACGCAGTATTTT. The full variable domain, in which reference TRBV18 and TRBJ2-3 provide the parts outside the CDR3, is NAGVMQNPRHLVRRRGQEARLRCSPMKGHSHVYWYRQLPEEGLKFMVYLQKENIIDESGMPKERFSAEFPKEGPSILRIQQVVRGDSAAYFCASSPLGLAGGDTQYFGPGTRLTVL.

This clone was detected only a few times. The chain links TRBV6-1 to TRBJ1-5, with a tentative D call TRBD1 (6 bases). Germline V CDR1 and CDR2: MNHNS, SASEGT. This CDR3 contains 14 residues. The V end lost 2 bases, the J end lost 7 bases, and 12 bases lay between the germline ends. CDR3 bases: TGTGCCAGCAGTGAATTACAGGGTGGGCAGCCCCAGCATTTT. This sequence encodes CASSELQGGQPQHF.

The chain uses TRBV6-5 and TRBJ1-1; 10 bases agree with TRBD1. The germline V gene encodes CDR1 MNHEY and CDR2 SVGAGI. V lost 7 bases, J lost 5 bases, and 7 bases stayed unmatched. The CDR3 runs to 14 residues. Here the CDR3 DNA reads TGTGCCAGCATCGGGGACAGGGGAGGGACTGAAGCTTTCTTT. Its translation: CASIGDRGGTEAFF.

The chain is built from TRBV6-5 and TRBJ2-1; perhaps TRBD1 as D (5 bases). Germline CDR1 and CDR2: MNHEY and SVGAGI. The V gene lost 8 bases and the J gene lost 0 bases, with 11 bases spanning the gap. The CDR3 spans 14 residues. CDR3 sequence reads: CASDSTSSYNEQFF. For the CDR3, the DNA is TGTGCCAGCGACAGTACGAGCTCCTACAATGAGCAGTTCTTC.

The J gene is TRBJ1-2, the V gene TRBV4-2; D unresolved. Between the trimmed V and J ends, which lost 5 bases and 4 bases, there was a span of 11 bases. The germline CDR1 and CDR2 sequences are LGHNA and YNFKEQ. The CDR3 is 13 residues long. CDR3 bases: TGTGCCAGCAGCACCCAAGACGGCTATGGCTACACCTTC. It yields the protein CASSTQDGYGYTF.

The CDR3 DNA reads TGCAGTGCTCTGGAGCGTGGCTACACCTTC. Its protein product is CSALERGYTF. The gene calls are TRBV20-1 and TRBJ1-2; D is uncertain. Germline CDR1 DFQATT, CDR2 SNEGSKA (reference sequence). This CDR3 is 10 amino acids long. The V and J ends lost 5 bases and 7 bases respectively, with 8 bases between them.

J is TRBJ2-1 and V is TRBV19; 7 positions match TRBD2. Germline CDR1 is LNHDA and CDR2 is SQIVND (reference sequence). The J segment lost 0 bases and the V segment lost 6 bases, leaving 2 bases of the junction unmatched. This CDR3 spans 14 amino acids. The CDR3 reads CASRRTSSYNEQFF. For the CDR3, the DNA is TGTGCCAGTAGACGGACTAGCTCCTACAATGAGCAGTTCTTC.

The gene calls are TRBV6-2 or TRBV6-3 and TRBJ2-3; D perhaps matches TRBD2 (5 bases). The CDR3 is 17 amino acids. CDR1 is MNHEY and CDR2 is SVGEGT in the germline V gene. V dropped 5 bases and J dropped 4 bases, with 22 bases sitting between them. As DNA, the CDR3 is TGTGCCAGCAGTCTACGGGATTCCTCTGGAGATCCAGATACGCAGTATTTT. This translates into CASSLRDSSGDPDTQYF.

V gene TRBV19 combines with J gene TRBJ1-2, with D unclear. V was cut by 8 bases and J by 7 bases, with 20 bases left in between. Germline V gives CDR1 LNHDA, CDR2 SQIVND (reference sequence). CDR3 length equals 14 residues. CDR3 coding DNA: TGTGCCAGTCTGATCCCAGGAATTAAGATTGGCTACACCTTC. Amino acids: CASLIPGIKIGYTF.